This paragraph reports one T cell receptor beta chain. The data originate from a study of radiotherapy plus CTLA-4 blockade in lung cancer. Sequencing used immunoSEQ multiplex PCR; TCRdb keeps in-frame clones, though not all of them. The sample records approximately 65,000 clones, roughly 80% being singletons. Germline V CDR1 and CDR2: MDHEN, SYDVKM. The V gene lost 3 bases and the J gene lost 1 base, with 6 bases spanning the gap. This CDR3 contains 13 residues. The TCR sequence derives from a human donor with non-small cell lung cancer who had a complete response to radiotherapy plus ipilimumab. The V call is TRBV28, the J call TRBJ1-2, with D unresolved. The specimen was peripheral blood, collected from a patient treated with radiotherapy plus ipilimumab. The CDR3 sequence: CASSFGVNYGYTF. DNA of the CDR3: TGTGCCAGCAGTTTTGGGGTTAACTATGGCTACACCTTC.